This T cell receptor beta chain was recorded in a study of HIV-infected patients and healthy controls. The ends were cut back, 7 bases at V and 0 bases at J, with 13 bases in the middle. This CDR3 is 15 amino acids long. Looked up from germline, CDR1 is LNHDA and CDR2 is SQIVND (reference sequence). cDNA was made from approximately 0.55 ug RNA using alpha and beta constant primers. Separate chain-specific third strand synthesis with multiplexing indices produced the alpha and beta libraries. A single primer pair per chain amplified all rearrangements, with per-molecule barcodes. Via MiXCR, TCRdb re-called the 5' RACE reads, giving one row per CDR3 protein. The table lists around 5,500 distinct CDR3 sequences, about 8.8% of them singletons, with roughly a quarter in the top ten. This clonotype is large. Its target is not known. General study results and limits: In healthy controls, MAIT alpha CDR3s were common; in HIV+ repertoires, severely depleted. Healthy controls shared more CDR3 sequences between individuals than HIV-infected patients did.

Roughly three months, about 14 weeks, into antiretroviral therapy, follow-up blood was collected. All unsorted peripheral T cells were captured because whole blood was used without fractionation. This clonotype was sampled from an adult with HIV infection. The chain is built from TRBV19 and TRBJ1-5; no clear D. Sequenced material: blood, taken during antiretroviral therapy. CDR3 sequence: CASTLGGYSNQPQHF. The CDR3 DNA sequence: TGTGCCAGTACCCTAGGCGGATATAGCAATCAGCCCCAGCATTTT.